The rows below give T cell receptor beta chains drawn from one sample of a study of long-term antiretroviral therapy in people with HIV. Assay used: immunoSEQ multiplex PCR; TCRdb lists only in-frame clones, some missing. There are 30,000 to 50,000 clones in the sample; approximately 87% occur only once, and roughly 4% lies in the top ten. The sequencing used unsorted PBMCs, collected 1.2 years after starting antiretroviral therapy. The receptors stem from a woman aged 45-60 years with HIV. Both conserved end residues are trimmed from each CDR3.

TRBV30 | AWLAGYEQY
TRBV9 | ASSVGVQADTEAF
TRBV18 | ASSSQADQPQH
TRBV11-2 | ASSLGGTGRGYT
TRBV7-6 | ASSWGDRSGTDTQY
TRBV18 | ASSQGGQNTEAF
TRBV5-1 | ASSDMGLAVEQF
TRBV7-9 | ASSLEGTEQF
TRBV7-9 | ASSLVPAEEAF
TRBV7-7 | ASSPEGGNTIY
TRBV5-1 | ASTLTGGSRNEQF
TRBV7-2 | ASSLDAAGLPYEQY
TRBV29-1 | SVLGQNSNEKLF
TRBV5-4 | ASSRIDMDTGELF
TRBV6-1 | ASSWGPNTEAF
TRBV7-6 | ASSPFVGGQGSANYGYT
TRBV18 | ASSPWAGSTEAF
TRBV29-1 | SVAGGTGELF
TRBV9 | ASSVGPNTEAF
TRBV18 | ASSPESGGAGWIVKNIQY
TRBV5-1 | ASSLDGQYPYEQY
TRBV19 | ASSPPRQTDGYT
TRBV5-1 | ASSLPREGLGYDTQY
TRBV2 | ASSEQSYSNQPQH
TRBV19 | ASSIRTGSIYGYT
TRBV30 | AWRETGIVGSPLH
TRBV4-2 | ASSLGAAKLAKNIQY
TRBV7-2 | ASSSPLTGQETQY
TRBV7-3 | ASSYTGSEGGYT
TRBV2 | ASNGQLNSPLH
TRBV7-8 | ASSLAPGQGAPGYT
TRBV7-6 | ASSWQSRTEAF
TRBV25-1 | ASRQQVTQY
TRBV5-6 | ASSFTGSQETQY
TRBV6-1 | ASSVGPGGLETQY
TRBV7-8 | ASSLSSGGTDTQY
TRBV11-2 | ASSLFGGVGSPLH
TRBV7-7 | ASSPTPPGRAYNEQF
TRBV6-1 | ASSFRGYGYT
TRBV4-1 | ASSQVVLVNTGELF
TRBV9 | ASSGGVVDQPQH
TRBV6-6 | ASSLGLTSSYNEQF
TRBV5-8 | ASSLRTGAKNIQY
TRBV2 | ASSRLAGVSDTQY
TRBV11-1 | ASSSGTYNEKLF
TRBV27 | ASRDRALSYEQY
TRBV19 | ASSIEAGEAF
TRBV6-1 | ASSRGQGNTGELF
TRBV6-4 | ASRILAGGENEQF
TRBV4-1 | ASSQDLGGGTEAF
TRBV29-1 | SVERSGDFQETQY
TRBV9 | ASSGQGTLSGNTIY
TRBV7-6 | ASSSDGGGAAGELF
TRBV2 | ASSSQGRTGELF
TRBV9 | ASSVAEGWTEAF
TRBV5-4 | ASRSGVQETQY
TRBV7-9 | ASRGEGHGYT
TRBV7-7 | ASSLAPTGQETQY